The entry below gives a single T cell receptor (beta chain) sequence along with its context. What this receptor recognizes is not known. No base quality values were provided; no much bigger clone lies one nucleotide off. Lesional scalp punch biopsies and peripheral blood were collected from alopecia areata patients. PBMCs were isolated by density centrifugation and stained for CD3, CD4 and CD8, after which CD4+ and CD8+ T cells were sorted on a FACSAria. Trimming at the junction amounts to 7 bases on V and 7 bases on J, and the germline ends lie 14 bases apart. The cysteine opens and the phenylalanine closes a CDR3 of 12 amino acids. Only the CDR3 region is kept as DNA, spanning 36 bases read in frame from base 1. The germline V gene encodes CDR1 SQVTM and CDR2 ANQGSEA. This specimen belongs to a study of CD8+ T cells in alopecia areata (dated by TCRdb to 2017 to 2018). Describing the broader study: Treated patients were enrolled in an open-label pilot trial of oral tofacitinib, 5 to 10 mg twice daily, for moderate-to-severe alopecia areata. Tofacitinib was administered for 6 to 18 months, and 6 months of follow-up off drug were then conducted to assess delayed response and recurrence. In both human patients and the C3H/HeJ mouse model, the study applied high-throughput TCRbeta sequencing to look at T cell clonal expansion in alopecia areata. Scalp tissue and sorted CD4+ and CD8+ peripheral blood T cells from patchy and totalis/universalis alopecia areata patients and from healthy controls were covered by human TCRbeta sequencing. Tofacitinib-treated patients had biopsies at baseline and at 4 and 24 weeks of treatment, with a later scalp biopsy in several patients. Scalp clonality was compared across normal scalp (n=4), patchy alopecia areata scalp (n=8), and alopecia totalis/universalis scalp (n=8). The RNA source kit depended on sample type: the PAXgene miRNA kit for fixed scalp, the miRNeasy kit for PBMCs, and the RNeasy kit for mouse skin. TCRbeta CDR3 regions were amplified by immunoSEQ multiplex PCR with 35 Vbeta forward and 13 Jbeta reverse primers. General study outcomes and caveats: Compared with normal scalp, lesional scalp, particularly in alopecia totalis/universalis, had higher clonality and more expanded CD8+ clones, which suggests antigenic drive. Shared TCR sequences between patients were less evident than in mice, which may be partly attributable to HLA diversity in the patient population. Unlike mouse skin, where gammadelta T cells dominate, normal human skin contains resident alphabeta T cells that get sequenced too, which complicates analysis of the scalp TCR repertoire.

Libraries were prepared through the immunoSEQ multiplex PCR assay. RNA was extracted from all samples and reverse transcribed into cDNA, which served as template for TCR sequencing. First-strand cDNA was synthesized with SuperScript III using a 2:1 mix of oligo-dT and random hexamers. Amplification bias was assessed with a synthetic immune receptor repertoire, and residual bias was removed computationally. The paper's data handling went like this. Raw reads were preprocessed to remove errors, and CDR3 was defined by IMGT conventions from the conserved cysteine to phenylalanine. Clonality was computed by normalizing Shannon entropy by log2 of the number of productive unique TCRs and subtracting the result from 1. Scalp TCRbeta sequences were cross-referenced with sorted blood CD4 and CD8 repertoires so that the CD4 or CD8 identity of scalp clones could be inferred. What TCRdb holds here is the immuneACCESS table cut down to in-frame rearrangements. Part of the clones is not present; checked against another copy, under half of the missing clones reflect an unresolved V gene, and the others are unexplained. D and trimming were read from the DNA, whereas the V and J calls and clone size are those reported in that table. The sample table holds 120,000 to 150,000 clones, of which more than 45% were seen once. The ten largest clones represent about 6.4% of the sample.

The sample was CD4+ T cells sorted from blood. The rearranged chain carries TRBV29-1 and TRBJ2-1; the D call is possibly TRBD1 or TRBD2, each sharing 6 bases. This receptor was identified in a human donor with alopecia areata. The sequenced DNA: TGCAGCGAGTACGGGGGCCTGAATGAGCAGTTCTTC. It translates to CSEYGGLNEQFF.